The clone carrying this TCR beta chain was observed once. The entry originates in a study of PD-L1 blockade in urothelial cancer. Stated time point: pretreatment peripheral blood. The CDR3 sequence is 15 residues long. V was pared by 3 bases and J by 0 bases, with 11 bases between. From germline, CDR1 is ENHRY and CDR2 SYGVKD. Produced via immunoSEQ multiplex PCR; TCRdb's table is partial and in-frame only. Here the sample spans about 86,000 clones, roughly 84% being singletons. The sequence was collected from a man aged 55 to 69 with urothelial cancer. The sample was PBMCs, taken around atezolizumab (anti-PD-L1) treatment. The V call is TRBV10-3, the J call TRBJ1-1; D unclear. CDR3 residues: CAISDPGIMNTEAFF. In DNA form, the CDR3 reads TGTGCCATCAGTGACCCAGGAATCATGAACACTGAAGCTTTCTTT.